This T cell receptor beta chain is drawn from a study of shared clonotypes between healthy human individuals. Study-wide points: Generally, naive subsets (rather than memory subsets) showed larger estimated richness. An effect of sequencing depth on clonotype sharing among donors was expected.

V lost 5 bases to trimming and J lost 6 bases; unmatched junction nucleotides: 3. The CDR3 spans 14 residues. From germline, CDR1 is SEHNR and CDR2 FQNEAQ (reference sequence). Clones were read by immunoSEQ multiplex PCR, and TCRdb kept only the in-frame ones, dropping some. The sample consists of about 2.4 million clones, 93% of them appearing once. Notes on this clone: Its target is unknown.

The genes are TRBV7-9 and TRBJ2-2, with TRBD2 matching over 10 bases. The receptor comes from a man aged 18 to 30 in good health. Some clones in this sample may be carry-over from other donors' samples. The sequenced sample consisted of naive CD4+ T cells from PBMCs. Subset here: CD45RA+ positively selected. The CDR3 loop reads CASSTSGKAGELFF. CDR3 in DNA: TGTGCCAGCAGCACTAGCGGGAAGGCCGGGGAGCTGTTTTTT.